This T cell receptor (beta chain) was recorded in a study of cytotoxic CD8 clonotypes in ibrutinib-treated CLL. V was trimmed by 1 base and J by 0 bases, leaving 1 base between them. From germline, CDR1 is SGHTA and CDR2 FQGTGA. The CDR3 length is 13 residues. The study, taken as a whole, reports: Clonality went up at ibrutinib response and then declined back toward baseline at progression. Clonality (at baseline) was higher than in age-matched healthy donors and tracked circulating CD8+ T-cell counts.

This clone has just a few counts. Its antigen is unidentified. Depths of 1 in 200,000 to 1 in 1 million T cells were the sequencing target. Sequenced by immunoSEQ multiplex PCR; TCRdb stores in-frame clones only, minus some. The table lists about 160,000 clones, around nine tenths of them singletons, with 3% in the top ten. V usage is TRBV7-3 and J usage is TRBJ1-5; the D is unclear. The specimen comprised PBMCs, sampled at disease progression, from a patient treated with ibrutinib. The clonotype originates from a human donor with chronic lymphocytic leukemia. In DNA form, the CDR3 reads TGTGCCAGCAGCTTAAATAGCAATCAGCCCCAGCATTTT. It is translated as CASSLNSNQPQHF.